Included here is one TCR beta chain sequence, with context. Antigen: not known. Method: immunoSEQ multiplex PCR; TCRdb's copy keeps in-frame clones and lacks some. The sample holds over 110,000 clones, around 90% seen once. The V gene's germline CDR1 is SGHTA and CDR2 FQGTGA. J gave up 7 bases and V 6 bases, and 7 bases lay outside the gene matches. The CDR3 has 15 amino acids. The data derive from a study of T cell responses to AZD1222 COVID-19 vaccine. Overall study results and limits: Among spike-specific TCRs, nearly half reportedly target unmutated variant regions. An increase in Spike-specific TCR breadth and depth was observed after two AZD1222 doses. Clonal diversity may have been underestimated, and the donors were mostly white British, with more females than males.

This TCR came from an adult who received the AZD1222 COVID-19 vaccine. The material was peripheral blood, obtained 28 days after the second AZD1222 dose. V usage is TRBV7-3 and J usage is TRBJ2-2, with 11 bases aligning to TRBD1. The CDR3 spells CASRNGTGGIGELFF. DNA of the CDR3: TGTGCCAGCAGGAACGGGACAGGGGGAATCGGGGAGCTGTTTTTT.